The table lists the clone carrying this TCR beta chain with many counts. Its matching antigen is unknown. The data stem from a study of T cells in Graves' hyperthyroidism and ophthalmopathy. Study outcomes and limitations: Ophthalmopathy was identified by the model a median around 6 months ahead of onset.

V lost 2 bases and J lost 0, with 8 bases in between. CDR1 is GTSNPN and CDR2 is SVGIG in the germline V gene (reference sequence). There are 14 residues in the CDR3. Uncontrolled infection, other autoimmune disease, pregnancy or lactation excluded patients. Using RNA transcripts as the source, TCR beta CDR3 regions were amplified. HTBI primers drove first-round RT-PCR of the TCR CDR3. TCRdb ran MiXCR on the multiplex PCR reads and lists one entry per CDR3 protein. The table records over 250,000 distinct CDR3 sequences, under 30% of them present only once. Sequencing was carried out using blood. This receptor was taken from a man in his forties with Graves' hyperthyroidism that later progressed to Graves' ophthalmopathy. The chain is built from TRBV30 and TRBJ1-5; D unclear. The CDR3 DNA reads TGTGCCTGGAGTCGGGCCGGTAGCAATCAGCCCCAGCATTTT. It encodes CAWSRAGSNQPQHF.